These 21 T cell receptor beta chains were sequenced from one sample in a study of human T cells and chemical hapten exposure. Time point specified: patch test 1, 2 weeks after DPC sensitization. The treatment here: therapeutic diphenylcyclopropenone sensitization with weekly scalp DPC. TCRdb processed the RACE reads anew with MiXCR; each CDR3 protein has one entry. Of about 360,000 distinct CDR3 sequences in the sample, around 5% were seen once. The specimen was whole blood, collected in connection with sensitization to the hapten diphenylcyclopropenone (DPC). The receptors here all came from a woman aged 45-60 years with alopecia areata. Some clones in this sample may be carry-over from other donors' samples.

The chain recombines TRBV5-1 with TRBJ1-1; a weak D match, TRBD1 (5 bases). CDR1 SGHRS and CDR2 YFSETQ come from the germline V gene. The V end was cut by 4 bases, the J end by 2 bases, with 21 bases between. The CDR3 loop spans 17 amino acids. The DNA for the CDR3 is TGCGCCAGCAGCCTACGGGGGACTCAACAAACCAACACTGAAGCTTTCTTT. Residues: CASSLRGTQQTNTEAFF.

The chain combines TRBV12-3 or TRBV12-4 with TRBJ2-7, with D tentatively TRBD1 (6 bases). The CDR3 is 12 amino acids. The V and J ends lost 7 bases and 7 bases respectively, with 14 bases between them. This CDR3 reads CASTSQGGEQYF. The CDR3 DNA sequence: TGTGCCAGCACCTCACAGGGCGGAGAGCAGTACTTC.

This clonotype has ten or more counts. The chain has TRBV6-4 and TRBJ1-2, with TRBD1 matching over 9 bases. Germline V lookup: CDR1 MRHNA, CDR2 SNTAGT. CDR3 length: 15 amino acids. Trimming cost V 9 bases and J 4 bases; bases outside gene matches: 12. CDR3 protein: CASTPLQGAPYGYTF. The CDR3 coding sequence is TGTGCCAGTACCCCATTACAGGGGGCTCCCTATGGCTACACCTTC.

This clonotype came up many times. An end of the junction does not agree with germline; a read error may underlie this. J is TRBJ2-7 and V is TRBV5-1, with D perhaps matching TRBD1 (6 bases). Germline CDR1 SGHRS, CDR2 YFSETQ. CDR3 length equals 13 residues. The CDR3 loop reads CASSLNRAYEQYF. In DNA, the CDR3 is TGTGCCAGCAGCTTAAACAGGGCCTACGAGCAGTACTTC.

This clonotype has just a few counts. The V gene is TRBV10-2, the J gene TRBJ2-1, with a possible D match to TRBD2 (6 bases). Germline V lookup: CDR1 WSHSY, CDR2 SAAADI. V was shortened by 4 bases and J by 0 bases, with 10 bases between the two germline ends. There are 15 residues in the CDR3. DNA of the CDR3: TGCGCCAGCAGTGGCGGTAGCGGCTCCTACAATGAGCAGTTCTTC. Its translation: CASSGGSGSYNEQFF.

This clonotype was found many times. The chain joins TRBV6-5 to TRBJ1-5; TRBD1 matches at 8 bases. This CDR3 has 14 residues. The germline gives CDR1 MNHEY, CDR2 SVGAGI. V was clipped by 6 bases and J by 2 bases; unmatched bases: 3. The CDR3 DNA is TGTGCCAGCAGGACAGGGGTTGGCAATCAGCCCCAGCATTTT. Translated, it gives CASRTGVGNQPQHF.

The gene calls are TRBV3-1 and TRBJ1-1; 8 bases line up with TRBD1. V trimming: 2 bases; J trimming: 8 bases; junction bases outside the gene matches: 4. Looked up from germline, CDR1 is LGHDT and CDR2 is YNNKEL (reference sequence). The CDR3 length is 13 residues. For the CDR3, the DNA is TGTGCCAGCAGCCAATCATCAGGGGGCGAAGCTTTCTTT. Encoded protein: CASSQSSGGEAFF.

The V call is TRBV6-2 or TRBV6-3, the J call TRBJ1-5, with TRBD1 as a possible D gene (5 bases). The germline V gene encodes CDR1 MNHEY and CDR2 SVGEGT. CDR3 size: 18 residues. The ends were cut back, 2 bases at V and 0 bases at J, with 17 bases in the middle. CDR3 nucleotide sequence: TGTGCCAGCAGTTACGGGTCTGGGACCGTCTATAGCAATCAGCCCCAGCATTTT. Amino acids: CASSYGSGTVYSNQPQHF.

This clonotype occurred a few times. The genes are TRBV18 and TRBJ2-6; D may be TRBD1 (6 bases). The V gene lost 3 bases and the J gene lost 0 bases, with 12 bases spanning the gap. This CDR3 is 17 amino acids long. Germline V gene lookup returns CDR1 KGHSH and CDR2 LQKENI. CDR3 amino acids: CASSPLGASSGANVLTF. The CDR3 DNA reads TGTGCCAGCTCACCTTTGGGGGCGTCCTCTGGGGCCAACGTCCTGACTTTC.

This chain connects TRBV20-1 to TRBJ2-3, with 9 bases fitting TRBD2. Germline loops: CDR1 DFQATT, CDR2 SNEGSKA (reference sequence). This CDR3 region has 14 residues. CDR3 DNA sequence: TGCTCCCGGGTAGCGGGAGCCGACGGAGATACGCAGTATTTT. Translation gives CSRVAGADGDTQYF.

A note on this clonotype: Just one base apart from a much larger clone, this may be a read error. The CDR3 here is CASSGQRSYNEQFF. CDR3 bases: TGTGCCAGCAGTGGCCAGCGGAGTTACAATGAGCAGTTCTTC. The chain links TRBV25-1 to TRBJ2-1; a possible D gene is TRBD2 (5 bases). CDR3 size: 14 residues. Germline lookup yields CDR1 MGHDK and CDR2 SYGVNS. Deletions cut 4 bases from V and 4 bases from J, with 11 bases between.

This clonotype was seen a handful of times. The rearrangement uses TRBV20-1 and TRBJ2-7, with TRBD2 identical over 8 bases. V lost 5 bases, J lost 6 bases, and 6 bases stayed unmatched. CDR1 and CDR2 from the germline V gene are DFQATT and SNEGSKA (reference sequence). The CDR3 sequence is 12 residues long. CDR3 residues: CSARAGVLEQYF. The CDR3 DNA reads TGCAGTGCTCGAGCGGGAGTCCTCGAGCAGTACTTC.

This clonotype was seen many times. This chain joins TRBV27 and TRBJ2-5; D is perhaps TRBD2 (6 bases). V was trimmed by 5 bases and J by 4 bases, leaving 14 bases between them. Looked up from germline, CDR1 is MNHEY and CDR2 is SMNVEV (reference sequence). This CDR3 region has 14 residues. The CDR3 spells CASSPRERAETQYF. CDR3 bases: TGTGCCAGCAGTCCCCGAGAGCGGGCAGAGACCCAGTACTTC.

This clonotype was recorded many times. The V gene is TRBV6-2 or TRBV6-3, the J gene TRBJ2-1; D might be TRBD2 (6 bases). The CDR3 has 14 residues. V was clipped by 11 bases and J by 6 bases, with 20 bases between them. Germline V CDR1 and CDR2: MNHEY, SVGEGT. The CDR3 loop reads CAVREGLPLNEQFF. CDR3 nucleotide sequence: TGTGCCGTAAGAGAGGGACTGCCCCTCAATGAGCAGTTCTTC.

This clonotype appeared many times. CDR3 DNA: TGCGCCAGCAGACTCCGATTGGGACGGCAAGAGACCCAGTACTTC. Residues: CASRLRLGRQETQYF. The rearrangement joins TRBV5-1 to TRBJ2-5; D tentatively reads TRBD1 or TRBD2 (5 bases each). The CDR3 spans 15 residues. Trimming stripped 5 bases from V and 2 bases from J, with 16 bases between. Per the germline V gene, CDR1 is SGHRS and CDR2 is YFSETQ. Full variable domain (remainder filled in from reference TRBV5-1 and TRBJ2-5): KAGVTQTPRYLIKTRGQQVTLSCSPISGHRSVSWYQQTPGQGLQFLFEYFSETQRNKGNFPGRFSGRQFSNSRSEMNVSTLELGDSALYLCASRLRLGRQETQYFGPGTRLLVL.

This clonotype has just a few counts. This sequence joins TRBV27 and TRBJ1-2; no firm D call. V dropped 6 bases and J dropped 6 bases, with 17 bases sitting between them. The CDR3 covers 14 residues. Germline lookup yields CDR1 MNHEY and CDR2 SMNVEV (reference sequence). Here the CDR3 reads CASRHVTGKDGYTF. For the CDR3, the DNA is TGTGCCAGCAGACACGTTACGGGGAAGGATGGCTACACCTTC.

This clonotype has more than one count but fewer than ten. The V and J genes are TRBV6-5 and TRBJ1-1; 7 nucleotides line up with TRBD1. Germline V gene sequence: CDR1 MNHEY, CDR2 SVGAGI. The J segment lost 7 bases and the V segment lost 5 bases, leaving 7 bases of the junction unmatched. The CDR3 contains 13 residues. The CDR3 is CASSKPTGYEAFF. DNA for the CDR3: TGTGCCAGCAGTAAACCGACAGGGTATGAAGCTTTCTTT.

The genes are TRBV5-1 and TRBJ2-1, with 10 positions matching TRBD1. The CDR3 totals 18 residues. The V segment lost 1 base and the J segment 6 bases; nucleotides outside the gene matches: 13. The germline V gene has CDR1 SGHRS and CDR2 YFSETQ. The CDR3 sequence is CASSLLRTGGAYSNEQFF. Here the CDR3 DNA reads TGCGCCAGCAGCTTGCTCCGGACAGGGGGAGCCTACAGCAATGAGCAGTTCTTC.

V usage is TRBV4-3 and J usage is TRBJ2-4; 14 bases map to TRBD2. V was clipped by 3 bases and J by 7 bases; unmatched bases: 5. The CDR3 is 16 residues long. Germline V lookup: CDR1 LGHNA, CDR2 YSLEER. CDR3 sequence: CASSQGLAGVENIQYF. CDR3 DNA sequence: TGCGCCAGCAGCCAGGGACTAGCGGGAGTGGAGAACATTCAGTACTTC.

This clonotype was counted only a few times. The rearrangement uses TRBV2 and TRBJ2-1; a possible D gene is TRBD2 (6 bases). The germline V gene has CDR1 SNHLY and CDR2 FYNNEI. This CDR3 region has 15 residues. V was trimmed by 2 bases and J by 3 bases, leaving 11 bases between them. CDR3 residues: CASSELPSDYNEQFF. The CDR3 nucleotides are TGTGCCAGCAGTGAACTCCCTAGCGACTACAATGAGCAGTTCTTC.

This clonotype was picked up many times. The J gene is TRBJ2-3, the V gene TRBV27; 7 nucleotides align to TRBD2. With V trimmed by 1 base and J by 5 bases, 0 bases remained unmatched. The V gene's germline CDR1 is MNHEY and CDR2 SMNVEV (reference sequence). The CDR3 is 13 amino acids. The CDR3 sequence is CASSLWEGDTQYF. CDR3 DNA: TGTGCCAGCAGTTTATGGGAGGGAGATACGCAGTATTTT.